The 21 T cell receptor beta chains below all came from one sample that was sequenced in a study of blood T cells in healthy people across ages. Combining a sample-barcoded 5' primer with a J-beta primer mix, a second PCR ran for about 6 to 12 cycles. Each CDR3 protein gets one entry after TCRdb re-called the 5' RACE reads with MiXCR. Among approximately 730,000 distinct CDR3 sequences listed, approximately 55% were seen once. The sample comprised blood. These TCRs come from a man older than 75 in good health.

The chain combines TRBV7-9 with TRBJ2-7; D is ambiguous. V lost 5 bases, J lost 3 bases, and 14 bases lay in between. The CDR3 runs 14 residues. Germline values: CDR1 SEHNR, CDR2 FQNEAQ (reference sequence). CDR3 bases: TGTGCCAGCAGCCCCGCGAAAGGGCTCTACGAGCAGTACTTC. It codes for CASSPAKGLYEQYF.

The chain has TRBV5-1 and TRBJ2-7; 8 positions agree with TRBD1. The CDR3 sequence is 15 residues long. Germline lookup yields CDR1 SGHRS and CDR2 YFSETQ. V trimming: 4 bases; J trimming: 2 bases; junction bases outside the gene matches: 8. The chain's CDR3 is CASSGGDRMTYEQYF. CDR3 in DNA: TGCGCCAGCAGCGGCGGGGACAGGATGACCTACGAGCAGTACTTC.

This clonotype was seen at least ten times. The chain combines TRBV7-2 with TRBJ2-6; unclear D gene. CDR1 SGHTA and CDR2 FQGNSA come from the germline V gene. The CDR3 sequence is 15 residues long. Trimming left V 5 bases short and J 4 bases short, with 12 bases between. CDR3 amino acids: CASSSTQSGANVLTF. The CDR3 DNA is TGTGCCAGCAGCAGCACACAGTCGGGGGCCAACGTCCTGACTTTC. Full variable domain (missing parts from reference TRBV7-2 and TRBJ2-6): GAGVSQSPSNKVTEKGKDVELRCDPISGHTALYWYRQSLGQGLEFLIYFQGNSAPDKSGLPSDRFSAERTGGSVSTLTIQRTQQEDSAVYLCASSSTQSGANVLTFGAGSRLTVL.

This sequence joins TRBV7-9 and TRBJ1-1, with D perhaps matching TRBD1 (6 bases). The V gene's germline CDR1 is SEHNR and CDR2 FQNEAQ (reference sequence). This CDR3 has 14 residues. Trimming removed 6 bases from V and 4 bases from J, with 15 bases in between. CDR3 protein: CASRRGEGPTEAFF. The CDR3 nucleotides read TGTGCCAGCAGAAGGGGGGAGGGTCCCACTGAAGCTTTCTTT.

This clonotype was found many times. V and J are TRBV6-5 and TRBJ2-7, with TRBD1 identical over 9 bases. Germline CDR1 reads MNHEY; CDR2 reads SVGAGI. With 0 bases clipped from V and 4 bases from J, the junction kept 4 bases outside the gene matches. CDR3 length equals 15 residues. The CDR3, as DNA: TGTGCCAGCAGTTACTCGAGACAGGGGGGGTACGAGCAGTACTTC. This codes for CASSYSRQGGYEQYF.

V usage is TRBV18 and J usage is TRBJ2-4, with D perhaps matching TRBD1 (6 bases). The last part of the DNA fits TRBJ2-7 better; the J call may be wrong. The V gene's germline CDR1 is KGHSH and CDR2 LQKENI. The CDR3 sequence is 14 residues long. The CDR3 spells CASSPGRGPYEQYF. Written as DNA, the CDR3 is TGTGCCAGCTCACCCGGCAGGGGCCCCTACGAGCAGTACTTC.

This chain joins TRBV9 and TRBJ2-7; no clear D. The V and J ends lost 4 bases and 1 base respectively, with 9 bases between them. CDR1 SGDLS and CDR2 YYNGEE come from the germline V gene. This CDR3 has 13 amino acids. The CDR3 loop is CASSTPGSYEQYF. CDR3 DNA sequence: TGTGCCAGCAGCACCCCGGGTTCCTACGAGCAGTACTTC. The whole variable domain, remainder taken from reference TRBV9 and TRBJ2-7, is DSGVTQTPKHLITATGQRVTLRCSPRSGDLSVYWYQQSLDQGLQFLIQYYNGEERAKGNILERFSAQQFPDLHSELNLSSLELGDSALYFCASSTPGSYEQYFGPGTRLTVT.

This clonotype was counted a few times. V gene TRBV18 combines with J gene TRBJ2-7; D not resolved. The germline CDR1 and CDR2 sequences are KGHSH and LQKENI. Trimming left V 5 bases short and J 7 bases short, with 12 bases between. The CDR3 totals 12 residues. The CDR3 protein is CASSGSLWEQYF. The CDR3 DNA is TGTGCCAGCTCAGGCAGCTTGTGGGAGCAGTACTTC.

This clonotype was counted between two and nine times. This rearrangement joins TRBV5-5 to TRBJ1-2; D gene uncertain. This CDR3 is built from 15 residues. CDR1 and CDR2 from the germline V gene are SGHKS and YYEKEE (reference sequence). Trimming took 0 bases from V and 0 from J, leaving 9 bases between them. CDR3: CASSLVVGPNYGYTF. The CDR3 coding sequence is TGTGCCAGCAGCTTGGTCGTAGGGCCTAACTATGGCTACACCTTC.

The genes are TRBV25-1 and TRBJ2-3; 8 nucleotides match TRBD2. The germline CDR1 and CDR2 sequences are MGHDK and SYGVNS. With 3 bases clipped from V and 2 bases from J, the junction kept 7 bases outside the gene matches. The CDR3 has 16 residues. The CDR3 here is CASSDGGVLLTDTQYF. CDR3 DNA sequence: TGTGCCAGCAGTGACGGGGGGGTGTTACTCACAGATACGCAGTATTTT. Looking up the rest from reference TRBV25-1 and TRBJ2-3 gives the full variable domain: EADIYQTPRYLVIGTGKKITLECSQTMGHDKMYWYQQDPGMELHLIHYSYGVNSTEKGDLSSESTVSRIRTEHFPLTLESARPSHTSQYLCASSDGGVLLTDTQYFGPGTRLTVL.

This clonotype showed up just a few times. The J gene is TRBJ1-2, the V gene TRBV20-1; 7 bases are shared with TRBD1. J was trimmed by 7 bases and V by 1 base; bases with no gene match: 12. This CDR3 has 15 residues. From germline, CDR1 is DFQATT and CDR2 SNEGSKA (reference sequence). The CDR3 sequence is CSARGDRTAGGGYTF. CDR3 coding DNA: TGCAGTGCTAGAGGTGACCGGACGGCAGGGGGTGGCTACACCTTC.

The DNA of the CDR3 is TGCGCCAGCAGAACAAACAGCTACGAGCAGTACTTC. Its protein is CASRTNSYEQYF. The rearrangement uses TRBV5-1 and TRBJ2-7; no clear D. V lost 5 bases and J lost 3, with 9 bases in between. CDR1 is SGHRS, CDR2 YFSETQ, per germline. The CDR3 is 12 amino acids.

The CDR3 spells CASRQDQETQYF. The CDR3 coding sequence is TGTGCCAGCAGACAAGATCAAGAGACCCAGTACTTC. V and J are TRBV28 and TRBJ2-5, with D uncertain. V was trimmed by 6 bases and J by 2 bases, leaving 7 bases between them. The germline gives CDR1 MDHEN, CDR2 SYDVKM. This CDR3 is built from 12 residues.

The chain carries TRBV27 and TRBJ2-1; 7 bases map to TRBD1. The germline gives CDR1 MNHEY, CDR2 SMNVEV (reference sequence). CDR3 length equals 14 residues. J gave up 7 bases and V 3 bases, and 6 bases lay outside the gene matches. In DNA form, the CDR3 reads TGTGCCAGCAGTTTCGACGGCAGGGGGAATGAGCAGTTCTTC. It specifies CASSFDGRGNEQFF.

The rearrangement joins TRBV7-2 to TRBJ1-1; perhaps TRBD1 as D (5 bases). Looked up from germline, CDR1 is SGHTA and CDR2 is FQGNSA. CDR3 length equals 15 residues. V lost 2 bases and J 7 bases, leaving 17 bases between the germline ends. CDR3 protein: CASSLRSSGGSEAFF. CDR3 DNA: TGTGCCAGCAGCTTAAGATCGTCGGGGGGAAGTGAAGCTTTCTTT.

This clonotype has a handful of counts. This sequence joins TRBV18 and TRBJ2-5; 10 nucleotides line up with TRBD1. The CDR3 length is 14 residues. From germline, CDR1 is KGHSH and CDR2 LQKENI. V lost 3 bases to trimming and J lost 3 bases; unmatched junction nucleotides: 1. CDR3 residues: CASSPGTGEETQYF. The CDR3 nucleotides read TGTGCCAGCTCACCTGGGACAGGGGAAGAGACCCAGTACTTC.

This clonotype was picked up a small number of times. V is TRBV15 and J is TRBJ2-5; D is unresolved. The CDR3 contains 15 residues. Per the germline V gene, CDR1 is LNHNV and CDR2 is YYDKDF (reference sequence). V was clipped by 0 bases and J by 5 bases, with 13 bases between them. The CDR3 coding sequence is TGTGCCACCAGCAGAGATAATCGAGTCATGGAGACCCAGTACTTC. Translated, it gives CATSRDNRVMETQYF.

The chain joins TRBV2 to TRBJ2-3; tentative D call: TRBD2 (5 bases). The germline gives CDR1 SNHLY, CDR2 FYNNEI. The V end was cut by 4 bases, the J end by 0 bases, with 8 bases between. The CDR3 runs 14 residues. The CDR3 region is CASSGGLSTDTQYF. CDR3 sequence (DNA): TGTGCCAGCAGTGGCGGGTTGAGCACAGATACGCAGTATTTT.

The chain is built from TRBV18 and TRBJ2-3, with no clear D. The CDR3 covers 15 residues. Trimming removed 2 bases at V and 4 bases at J, with 13 bases between. Germline CDR1 and CDR2: KGHSH and LQKENI. CDR3 sequence (DNA): TGTGCCAGCTCACCAAGTAGTCAGGTCTCAGATACGCAGTATTTT. Protein sequence: CASSPSSQVSDTQYF.

This chain uses TRBV27 with TRBJ2-1; 9 nucleotides agree with TRBD1. Near its end, the DNA agrees better with TRBJ2-7, so the J call may be wrong. Germline CDR1 is MNHEY and CDR2 is SMNVEV (reference sequence). The CDR3 is 14 residues long. This CDR3 reads CATQGQGSYNEQYF. The CDR3 coding sequence is TGTGCCACCCAGGGACAGGGCTCCTACAATGAGCAGTACTTC.

The J gene is TRBJ2-1, the V gene TRBV30, with 12 positions matching TRBD1. The V gene's germline CDR1 is GTSNPN and CDR2 SVGIG (reference sequence). Trimming at V came to 3 bases and at J to 6 bases, leaving 3 bases not matched to a gene. This CDR3 comprises 14 residues. The CDR3 loop is CAWRGQGASNEQFF. CDR3 nucleotide sequence: TGTGCCTGGAGGGGACAGGGGGCTTCCAATGAGCAGTTCTTC.